The 19 T cell receptor beta chains presented below share a single source sample, sequenced in a study of CD4 and CD8 cells across lung adenocarcinoma regions. TCRdb called the PCR reads again in MiXCR, with one record for every CDR3 protein. The sample contains tens of thousands of distinct CDR3 sequences, 50% to 55% of which appear only once. What was sequenced was CD8+ T cells from the center of a lung tumor. The receptors here all came from a female donor with lung adenocarcinoma. The CD4 and CD8 labels of this study may be unreliable.

As for this clonotype: The junction and the germline gene differ at one end; a read error may be behind it. The V call is TRBV6-1, the J call TRBJ2-5; 7 bases line up with TRBD1. The CDR3 length is 16 residues. Germline CDR1 is MNHNS and CDR2 is SASEGT. The CDR3, as DNA: TGTGCCAGCGGGCGCCACGGGGACAGTGACCAAGAGATCCAGTACTTC. This translates into CASGRHGDSDQEIQYF.

This clonotype was seen repeatedly, ten times or more. The chain is built from TRBV27 and TRBJ2-2, with a weak D call TRBD2 (5 bases). Germline loops: CDR1 MNHEY, CDR2 SMNVEV (reference sequence). The CDR3 consists of 15 residues. The V end lost 3 bases, the J end lost 5 bases, and 13 bases lay between the germline ends. The CDR3 region is CASSFSDSRTGELFF. In DNA, the CDR3 is TGTGCCAGCAGTTTCTCGGACTCCCGGACCGGGGAGCTGTTTTTT.

In this sample, this clonotype turned up many times. The V gene is TRBV6-5, the J gene TRBJ1-2; 9 bases are a match to TRBD1. V trimming: 4 bases; J trimming: 8 bases; junction bases outside the gene matches: 8. Germline V gives CDR1 MNHEY, CDR2 SVGAGI. The CDR3 consists of 14 residues. The CDR3 nucleotides are TGTGCCAGCAGTTCGACCACAGGGGGCGGAGGCTACACCTTC. This encodes CASSSTTGGGGYTF.

The chain uses TRBV24-1 and TRBJ1-4; D is ambiguous. V was trimmed by 3 bases and J by 5 bases, leaving 9 bases between them. Germline V gene sequence: CDR1 KGHDR, CDR2 SFDVKD. The CDR3 is 14 residues long. The CDR3 sequence is CATSDTLQNEKLFF. The CDR3 DNA reads TGTGCCACCAGTGATACTTTACAAAATGAAAAACTGTTTTTT.

V usage is TRBV27 and J usage is TRBJ2-3; D unresolved. V was shortened by 4 bases and J by 12 bases, with 23 bases between the two germline ends. Germline CDR1 reads MNHEY; CDR2 reads SMNVEV (reference sequence). There are 15 residues in the CDR3. The CDR3 protein is CASSYSTQPKDTQYF. In nucleotides, the CDR3 is TGTGCCAGCAGTTATTCGACACAGCCCAAAGACACTCAGTATTTT.

V usage is TRBV9 and J usage is TRBJ2-3, with unresolved D. Germline assignment: CDR1 SGDLS and CDR2 YYNGEE. V gave up 0 bases and J gave up 6 bases, with 5 bases separating them. The length of the CDR3 is 12 residues. Written as DNA, the CDR3 is TGTGCCAGCAGCGTAGGGAGCGATACGCAGTATTTT. This translates into CASSVGSDTQYF.

The rearrangement links TRBV4-1 to TRBJ2-2; possible D gene TRBD2, 5 bases. V lost 0 bases to trimming and J lost 6 bases, with 8 bases between them. This CDR3 has 14 amino acids. CDR1 and CDR2 from the germline V gene are MGHRA and YSYEKL. The CDR3 DNA sequence: TGCGCCAGCAGCCAAGATCGAGGGCCCGGGGAGCTGTTTTTT. This codes for CASSQDRGPGELFF.

A note on this clonotype: An end of the junction does not agree with germline; a read error may underlie this. V usage is TRBV6-1 and J usage is TRBJ2-5; TRBD1 or TRBD2 may be the D gene (6 bases each). The V gene's germline CDR1 is MNHNS and CDR2 SASEGT. The CDR3 is made up of 16 amino acids. The chain's CDR3 is CASREDGGGATDTQYF. The CDR3 DNA sequence: TGTGCCAGCAGGGAAGACGGGGGCGGGGCCACAGATACGCAGTACTTC.

This clonotype is labeled medium-sized. The gene calls are TRBV27 and TRBJ2-2; maybe TRBD1 (5 bases). CDR3 length: 16 amino acids. The germline V and J ends were trimmed by 8 bases and 0 bases, with 16 bases remaining between them. Germline CDR1 MNHEY, CDR2 SMNVEV (reference sequence). The DNA for the CDR3 is TGTGCCAGCCAAAGGGGTCTAGGCTCGAACACCGGGGAGCTGTTTTTT. Translated: CASQRGLGSNTGELFF.

This clonotype came up many times. This sequence joins TRBV6-1 and TRBJ1-1, with 7 bases fitting TRBD1. With V trimmed by 7 bases and J by 6 bases, 11 bases remained unmatched. Germline CDR1 is MNHNS and CDR2 is SASEGT. This CDR3 contains 14 residues. CDR3 DNA: TGTGCCAGCACCATAGGCCCCCAGGGGGCTGAAGCTTTCTTT. Translation gives CASTIGPQGAEAFF.

This clonotype was recorded a few times. The V call is TRBV5-1, the J call TRBJ1-1, with D hard to call. CDR1 SGHRS and CDR2 YFSETQ come from the germline V gene. Trimming stripped 7 bases from V and 0 bases from J, with 19 bases between. The CDR3 spans 16 residues. The CDR3 nucleotides are TGCGCCAGCGGTCGAGAGCCTCTACATTTGAACACTGAAGCTTTCTTT. Its translation: CASGREPLHLNTEAFF.

This clonotype turned up a few times. The chain has TRBV5-1 and TRBJ2-1; 10 bases are a match to TRBD2. Near its end, the DNA agrees better with TRBJ2-7, so the J call may be wrong. The CDR3 runs to 15 residues. The germline V gene encodes CDR1 SGHRS and CDR2 YFSETQ. The DNA of the CDR3 is TGCGCCAGCAGCTTGGGGACTAGCGGACTCTACGAGCAGTACTTC. This sequence encodes CASSLGTSGLYEQYF.

The chain joins TRBV27 to TRBJ2-3; the D gene is possibly TRBD1 (6 bases). TRBJ2-5 matches the DNA end more closely, so the J call is doubtful. Germline V gene sequence: CDR1 MNHEY, CDR2 SMNVEV (reference sequence). The length of the CDR3 is 16 residues. The CDR3 is CASSRAGTRDTDTQYF. In DNA, the CDR3 is TGTGCCAGCAGTCGAGCCGGGACACGGGACACAGATACCCAGTACTTC.

Comments on this clonotype: At one end the junction does not follow the germline gene, possibly because of a read error. This chain joins TRBV10-3 and TRBJ2-3, with 7 bases fitting TRBD2. CDR3 length: 15 amino acids. Germline loops: CDR1 ENHRY, CDR2 SYGVKD. The CDR3 sequence is CAAGLGGSGKDTQYF. The CDR3 coding sequence is TGTGCCGCGGGGCTGGGGGGGAGTGGCAAAGATACGCAGTATTTC.

This clonotype was observed at least ten times. The chain employs TRBV6-1 and TRBJ2-1; 9 nucleotides line up with TRBD2. CDR1 MNHNS and CDR2 SASEGT come from the germline V gene. The CDR3 is made up of 13 amino acids. Unmatched junction bases numbered 8, after V lost 8 bases and J lost 9 bases. For the CDR3, the DNA is TGTGCCAGCCTTCGAGGGACTAGCTTTGAGCAGTTCTTC. Translated: CASLRGTSFEQFF.

In this sample, this clonotype turned up once. The V and J genes are TRBV19 and TRBJ2-1, with 10 bases aligning to TRBD2. CDR1 is LNHDA and CDR2 is SQIVND in the germline V gene (reference sequence). The CDR3 contains 18 residues. After removal of 7 bases from V and 7 bases from J, the junction contained 19 bases not matched to a gene. The CDR3 sequence is CASTPWGGLAGARNEQFF. The CDR3 region has the DNA TGTGCCAGTACCCCTTGGGGGGGGCTAGCGGGAGCTCGGAATGAGCAGTTCTTC.

This clonotype was observed once. This chain links TRBV11-2 with TRBJ1-1, with no clear D. The CDR3 consists of 15 residues. Germline V gene sequence: CDR1 SGHAT, CDR2 FQNNGV. Trimming shortened V by 1 base and J by 4 bases, and 13 bases separated the two germline ends. The CDR3 protein is CASSLVSSRSTEAFF. The DNA of the CDR3 is TGTGCCAGCAGCTTAGTTTCTTCACGAAGCACTGAAGCTTTCTTT.

Only a few counts were recorded for this clonotype. The chain employs TRBV10-2 and TRBJ2-1; 10 positions match TRBD2. The CDR3 totals 15 residues. CDR1 and CDR2 from the germline V gene are WSHSY and SAAADI. Losses at the gene ends were 4 bases for V and 6 bases for J; bases not matched to a gene: 6. CDR3 loop: CASSVSSGSVNEQFF. The CDR3 DNA is TGCGCCAGCAGTGTATCTAGCGGGAGTGTCAATGAGCAGTTCTTC.

This clonotype was recorded a few times. The chain has TRBV6-1 and TRBJ2-5, with D maybe TRBD2 (6 bases). Trimming pared 6 bases from V and 2 bases from J, leaving 19 bases between. Germline V gene data show CDR1 as MNHNS and CDR2 as SASEGT. The CDR3 is 16 residues long. The CDR3 nucleotides are TGTGCCAGCAGCCTTTCCCCTTCGGGACTTCAAGAGACCCAGTACTTC. This translates into CASSLSPSGLQETQYF.